Following are 9 T cell receptor beta chains from one sample sequenced in a study of T cell clusters in autoimmune cytopenias. Multiplex touch-down PCR amplified TRB using TRB-A and TRB-B pools in one tube. One entry per CDR3 protein, without DNA, is what TCRdb gives after re-calling the multiplex PCR reads. The listing contains around 2,200 distinct CDR3 sequences. Each sample's input was roughly 250 ng genomic DNA, some 34,000 genome equivalents. These same data were also listed under a study on T cell repertoires in aging, cancer and after chemotherapy.

The sample taken for sequencing was peripheral blood. These TCRs come from a human donor with an autoimmune cytopenia or autoimmune hepatitis (not recorded which).

The chain employs TRBV12-3 or TRBV12-4 and TRBJ1-2; the D call of TRBD1 rests on TCRdb alone, since no DNA is present to check it. The CDR3 consists of 14 residues. The CDR3 protein is CASTTGGGYYGYTF.

The chain is built from TRBV6-1 and TRBJ2-3. Germline V gives CDR1 MNHNS, CDR2 SASEGT. The CDR3 totals 12 residues. This CDR3 reads CASSRSTDTQYF.

This clonotype is deemed medium-sized by its frequency. The chain couples TRBV29-1 to TRBJ1-1. The CDR3 spans 11 residues. Germline V lookup: CDR1 SQVTM, CDR2 ANQGSEA. CDR3 sequence reads: CSVEWGSEAFF. Combining the CDR3 with reference TRBV29-1 and TRBJ1-1 gives the whole variable domain SAVISQKPSRDICQRGTSLTIQCQVDSQVTMMFWYRQQPGQSLTLIATANQGSEATYESGFVIDKFPISRPNLTFSTLTVSNMSPEDSSIYLCSVEWGSEAFFGQGTRLTVV.

The V and J genes are TRBV11-1 and TRBJ2-5; the TRBD1 assignment by TCRdb is unverifiable without DNA. The CDR3 runs 17 residues. Germline CDR1 and CDR2: SGHAT and FQDESV (reference sequence). CDR3 residues: CASSSGKLRDRGETQYF. The full variable domain, with the rest looked up from reference TRBV11-1 and TRBJ2-5, is EAEVAQSPRYKITEKSQAVAFWCDPISGHATLYWYRQILGQGPELLVQFQDESVVDDSQLPKDRFSAERLKGVDSTLKIQPAELGDSAMYLCASSSGKLRDRGETQYFGPGTRLLVL.

The chain carries TRBV27 and TRBJ2-3. Per the germline V gene, CDR1 is MNHEY and CDR2 is SMNVEV (reference sequence). This CDR3 is 12 amino acids long. The chain's CDR3 is CASSLGERLQYF.

This clonotype counts as medium-sized by frequency. This chain links TRBV19 with TRBJ1-5; TCRdb indicates TRBD1, and absent DNA this call remains unverified. The germline V gene encodes CDR1 LNHDA and CDR2 SQIVND (reference sequence). This CDR3 region has 14 residues. CDR3 residues: CASSPQQGNQPQHF.

V gene TRBV10-3 combines with J gene TRBJ2-7; TCRdb gives TRBD1 as the D gene, but with no DNA this cannot be confirmed. CDR1 and CDR2 (germline): ENHRY, SYGVKD. The CDR3 has 15 amino acids. The CDR3 loop reads CAISEDSGSSYEQYF.

J is TRBJ1-2 and V is TRBV13; the D call of TRBD1 rests on TCRdb alone, since no DNA is present to check it. Germline-derived CDR1 and CDR2 are PRHDT and FYEKMQ (reference sequence). The CDR3 is 13 amino acids. The CDR3 protein is CASSFTRDHGYTF.

The CDR3 loop is CASSLVHYEQYF. The chain joins TRBV14 to TRBJ2-7. CDR1 and CDR2 from the germline V gene are SGHDN and FVKESK. CDR3 size: 12 residues.